These 21 T cell receptor beta chains were sequenced from one sample in a study of blood T cell repertoires in COVID-19. Measured with immunoSEQ multiplex PCR; TCRdb has only the in-frame clones, and not every one. The table lists fewer than 250,000 clones, 88% of them singletons. The sequenced sample consisted of peripheral blood. These receptors originate from a man aged 25-45 years with acute or convalescent COVID-19.

Comment on this clone: Other nucleotide sequences in the sample specify the same CDR3. The chain employs TRBV29-1 and TRBJ1-1, with TRBD1 identical over 8 bases. This CDR3 region has 12 residues. Germline assignment: CDR1 SQVTM and CDR2 ANQGSEA. V dropped 6 bases and J dropped 4; count of bases not matched to a gene: 4. The CDR3, as DNA: TGCAGCGTACCTACAGGGGGCACTGAAGCTTTCTTT. It encodes CSVPTGGTEAFF.

The rearrangement links TRBV6-1 to TRBJ2-7; 9 bases are a match to TRBD2. V lost 2 bases and J lost 1; bases outside the gene matches: 12. The CDR3 is 18 residues long. The germline gives CDR1 MNHNS, CDR2 SASEGT. CDR3 region: CASSEFLPTSGGSYEQYF. CDR3 coding DNA: TGTGCCAGCAGTGAATTCCTTCCGACTAGCGGAGGGTCCTACGAGCAGTACTTC.

V and J are TRBV25-1 and TRBJ1-1; 9 nucleotides agree with TRBD1. This CDR3 has 15 amino acids. The J segment lost 2 bases and the V segment lost 2 bases, leaving 3 bases of the junction unmatched. Germline CDR1 reads MGHDK; CDR2 reads SYGVNS. In DNA form, the CDR3 reads TGTGCCAGCAGTGAAGAGACAGGGGGAAACACTGAAGCTTTCTTT. Protein product: CASSEETGGNTEAFF. Using reference TRBV25-1 and TRBJ1-1 for the parts outside the CDR3, the full variable domain is EADIYQTPRYLVIGTGKKITLECSQTMGHDKMYWYQQDPGMELHLIHYSYGVNSTEKGDLSSESTVSRIRTEHFPLTLESARPSHTSQYLCASSEETGGNTEAFFGQGTRLTVV.

The chain combines TRBV11-2 with TRBJ2-7; D is unresolved. The germline V gene has CDR1 SGHAT and CDR2 FQNNGV. The CDR3 has 14 amino acids. Trimming took off 5 bases at V and 1 base at J, with 12 bases between the two ends. For the CDR3, the DNA is TGTGCCAGCAGCCCTAGTACGCTATCCTACGAGCAGTACTTC. Its translation is CASSPSTLSYEQYF.

The genes are TRBV20-1 and TRBJ1-3; no firm D call. The CDR3 has 14 residues. Trimming took 5 bases from V and 1 from J, leaving 12 bases between them. Germline V lookup: CDR1 DFQATT, CDR2 SNEGSKA (reference sequence). The CDR3 sequence is CSARGLGSGNTIYF. CDR3 sequence (DNA): TGCAGTGCTCGTGGTCTCGGGTCTGGAAACACCATATATTTT.

This sequence joins TRBV6-5 and TRBJ1-1, with D unresolved. Germline V CDR1 and CDR2: MNHEY, SVGAGI. This CDR3 is built from 16 residues. Trimming took 2 bases from V and 1 from J, leaving 14 bases between them. As DNA, the CDR3 is TGTGCCAGCAGTTACCGGACGGGGATGGGGAACACTGAAGCTTTCTTT. It is translated as CASSYRTGMGNTEAFF.

The chain joins TRBV27 to TRBJ2-3; weak D call: TRBD2 (7 bases). The CDR3 length is 16 residues. Trimming left V 6 bases short and J 5 bases short, with 21 bases between. Germline V CDR1 and CDR2: MNHEY, SMNVEV (reference sequence). The CDR3 coding sequence is TGTGCCAGCAGACCAGGGGCGGGGAGCGGGGTAGATACGCAGTATTTT. This sequence encodes CASRPGAGSGVDTQYF.

This clone was recorded only once. The rearrangement joins TRBV10-2 to TRBJ1-1; unclear D gene. Germline V gives CDR1 WSHSY, CDR2 SAAADI. V gave up 0 bases and J gave up 4 bases, with 9 bases separating them. CDR3 size: 14 residues. In DNA form, the CDR3 reads TGCGCCAGCAGTGAGTCGTTGGCAACCACTGAAGCTTTCTTT. It encodes CASSESLATTEAFF.

V is TRBV7-3 and J is TRBJ2-1; the D gene is possibly TRBD2 (6 bases). The V and J ends lost 1 base and 8 bases respectively, with 21 bases between them. Germline-derived CDR1 and CDR2 are SGHTA and FQGTGA. The CDR3 is made up of 17 amino acids. The CDR3 DNA sequence: TGTGCCAGCAGCTTAAAGCCAGGGAGGTTGGCTGCCGATGAGCAGTTCTTC. Protein: CASSLKPGRLAADEQFF.

The chain has TRBV15 and TRBJ2-7; D perhaps matches TRBD1 (5 bases). The CDR3 runs 18 residues. Germline-derived CDR1 and CDR2 are LNHNV and YYDKDF (reference sequence). V gave up 0 bases and J gave up 0 bases, with 18 bases separating them. This CDR3 is CATSRDRTRQSISYEQYF. The CDR3 region has the DNA TGTGCCACCAGCAGAGATAGGACCCGACAGAGCATCTCCTACGAGCAGTACTTC.

The chain uses TRBV18 and TRBJ1-1; D is possibly TRBD1 (5 bases). The germline V and J ends were trimmed by 6 bases and 5 bases, with 13 bases remaining between them. CDR3 size: 13 residues. Germline lookup yields CDR1 KGHSH and CDR2 LQKENI. CDR3 sequence reads: CASSGGKGTEAFF. In DNA form, the CDR3 reads TGTGCCAGCTCGGGGGGTAAGGGGACTGAAGCTTTCTTT.

The CDR3 is CASSPKPGQGQTGELFF. As DNA, the CDR3 is TGTGCCAGCAGTCCCAAACCGGGACAGGGTCAAACCGGGGAGCTGTTTTTT. J is TRBJ2-2 and V is TRBV25-1, with 9 bases matching TRBD1. This CDR3 has 17 amino acids. Germline V gene data show CDR1 as MGHDK and CDR2 as SYGVNS. V trimming: 5 bases; J trimming: 5 bases; junction bases outside the gene matches: 12.

The rearrangement links TRBV28 to TRBJ1-2; D may be TRBD1 (5 bases). In germline, CDR1 is MDHEN, CDR2 SYDVKM. V lost 3 bases and J 4 bases, leaving 9 bases between the germline ends. There are 13 residues in the CDR3. CDR3 protein: CASSFRGLYGYTF. In DNA form, the CDR3 reads TGTGCCAGCAGTTTCCGGGGACTCTATGGCTACACCTTC.

The V gene is TRBV27, the J gene TRBJ1-6; D might be TRBD1 (5 bases). The CDR3 sequence is 14 residues long. Germline lookup yields CDR1 MNHEY and CDR2 SMNVEV (reference sequence). The V end lost 2 bases, the J end lost 5 bases, and 7 bases lay between the germline ends. The CDR3, as DNA: TGTGCCAGCAGTTTAAACAGGAATAATTCACCCCTCCACTTT. Protein product: CASSLNRNNSPLHF.

This clone has at least ten counts. The rearrangement links TRBV19 to TRBJ1-1; D gene uncertain. Trimming pared 5 bases from V and 5 bases from J, leaving 18 bases between. The length of the CDR3 is 15 residues. CDR1 and CDR2 (germline): LNHDA, SQIVND (reference sequence). CDR3 amino acids: CASSHNYRTETEAFF. The DNA for the CDR3 is TGTGCCAGTAGTCATAACTACCGCACGGAGACTGAAGCTTTCTTT.

This clone has only one observation. V is TRBV19 and J is TRBJ1-1, with 7 bases identical to TRBD1. The CDR3 runs 16 residues. The V and J ends lost 4 bases and 2 bases, in that order; junction bases with no gene match: 10. CDR1 is LNHDA and CDR2 is SQIVND in the germline V gene (reference sequence). CDR3 in amino acids: CASSTGQNLPNTEAFF. CDR3 coding DNA: TGTGCCAGTAGTACGGGACAGAACCTACCCAACACTGAAGCTTTCTTT.

The chain carries TRBV11-2 and TRBJ2-1, with D possibly matching TRBD1 (6 bases). CDR1 is SGHAT, CDR2 FQNNGV, per germline. The CDR3 totals 15 residues. The ends were cut back, 1 base at V and 2 bases at J, with 9 bases in the middle. The CDR3 here is CASSLARGAYNEQFF. The CDR3 DNA reads TGTGCCAGCAGCTTAGCCAGGGGCGCCTACAATGAGCAGTTCTTC.

The CDR3 DNA is TGTGCCAGCAGCCCTAGGGACAGGGTGAATCTAGCGGAATCCTACGAGCAGTACTTC. As protein: CASSPRDRVNLAESYEQYF. The gene calls are TRBV21-1 and TRBJ2-7; TRBD1, the table's D call, was not compared with the DNA. TRBV21-1 is a pseudogene segment. The CDR3 has 19 amino acids.

The chain is built from TRBV18 and TRBJ1-5; 7 nucleotides align to TRBD1. This CDR3 region has 14 residues. V was clipped by 4 bases and J by 4 bases; unmatched bases: 4. The germline V gene encodes CDR1 KGHSH and CDR2 LQKENI. This chain's CDR3 is CASSLGQENQPQHF. CDR3 DNA sequence: TGTGCCAGCTCACTTGGACAGGAAAATCAGCCCCAGCATTTT.

V is TRBV19 and J is TRBJ1-5; 9 nucleotides agree with TRBD1. The trim removed 10 bases at V and 5 bases at J, leaving 9 bases unmatched. The length of the CDR3 is 14 residues. CDR1 is LNHDA, CDR2 SQIVND, per germline (reference sequence). The CDR3 is CATTSGQGYQPQHF. As DNA, the CDR3 is TGTGCCACAACATCGGGACAGGGTTATCAGCCCCAGCATTTT.

V is TRBV6-5 and J is TRBJ1-2; TRBD1 might be the D (5 bases). This CDR3 has 15 residues. V gave up 2 bases and J gave up 8 bases, with 18 bases separating them. CDR1 is MNHEY, CDR2 SVGAGI, per germline. CDR3 bases: TGTGCCAGCAGTTACAAAGCGGGGGACCACGGCGGCTACACCTTC. Its protein product is CASSYKAGDHGGYTF.